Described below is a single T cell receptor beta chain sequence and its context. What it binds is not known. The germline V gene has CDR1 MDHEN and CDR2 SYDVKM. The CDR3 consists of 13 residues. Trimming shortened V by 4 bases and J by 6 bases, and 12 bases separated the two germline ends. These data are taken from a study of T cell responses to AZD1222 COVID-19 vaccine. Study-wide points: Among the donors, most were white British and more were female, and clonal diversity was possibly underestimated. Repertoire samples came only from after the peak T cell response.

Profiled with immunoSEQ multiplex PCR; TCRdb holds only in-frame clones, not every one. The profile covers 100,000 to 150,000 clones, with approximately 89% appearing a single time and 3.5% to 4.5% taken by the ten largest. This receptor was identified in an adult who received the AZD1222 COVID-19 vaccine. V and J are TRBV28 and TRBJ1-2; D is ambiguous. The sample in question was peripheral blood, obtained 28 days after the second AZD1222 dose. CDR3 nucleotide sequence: TGTGCCAGCAGTTGGGCCAGGAGGAATGGCTACACCTTC. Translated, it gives CASSWARRNGYTF.